The clone carrying this T cell receptor beta chain has only one observation. Its cognate antigen is unknown. The sample is drawn from a study of radiation and T cells in renal cell carcinoma. General study points: In nephrectomy-only tumors, top 100 clonotypes averaged approximately 40%, versus approximately 54% irradiated.

Here immunoSEQ multiplex PCR was the method, and the copy in TCRdb shows in-frame clones only, minus some. The repertoire holds 23,000 or so clones, roughly 64% seen once, with around a fifth in the top ten. V shed 6 bases, J shed 4 bases, and the junction held 8 bases outside the gene matches. The CDR3 sequence is 15 residues long. Per germline, CDR1 SGHNT and CDR2 YYREEE (reference sequence). As to treatment: treatment-naive control, cytoreductive nephrectomy. Controls were unirradiated tumors from treatment-naive cytoreductive nephrectomy patients. The tumor was a clear cell renal cell carcinoma. Sequenced control tumors were from about 11 males and several females, median age around 61.

The source of this sequence is a man between 35 and 55 years old with renal cell carcinoma. This sample comprised tumor tissue, obtained from a patient whose treatment was nephrectomy without radiotherapy. The gene calls are TRBV5-4 and TRBJ2-2, with TRBD2 matching 8 bases. CDR3 sequence: CASKTGGGSTGELFF. The CDR3 DNA reads as TGTGCCAGCAAGACCGGCGGGGGGTCCACCGGGGAGCTGTTTTTT. Using reference TRBV5-4 and TRBJ2-2 for the parts outside the CDR3, the full variable domain is ETGVTQSPTHLIKTRGQQVTLRCSSQSGHNTVSWYQQALGQGPQFIFQYYREEENGRGNFPPRFSGLQFPNYSSELNVNALELDDSALYLCASKTGGGSTGELFFGEGSRLTVL.